This T cell receptor (beta chain) was recorded in a study of T cells after yellow fever vaccination. MiXCR, applied by TCRdb to the 5' RACE reads, yields one record per CDR3 protein. Here the sample spans about 300,000 distinct CDR3 sequences, around 10% being singletons. The CDR3 is made up of 14 amino acids. Trimming removed 6 bases from V and 5 bases from J, with 18 bases in between. Germline CDR1 reads SQVTM; CDR2 reads ANQGSEA. The chain employs TRBV29-1 and TRBJ2-3; tentatively, D is TRBD2 (7 bases). This clonotype originated in a man between 18 and 29 years old who received the YFV17D yellow fever vaccine. The sample was CD4+ T cells sorted from PBMCs, taken 5 days after the yellow fever booster vaccination. The CDR3, as DNA: TGCAGCGTCGAGGGGGGGGGGCATGGAGATACGCAGTATTTT. As protein: CSVEGGGHGDTQYF.